One and the same sample provided the 2 T cell receptor beta chains below, sequenced in a study of human T cells and chemical hapten exposure. Time point: patch test 1, 2 weeks after DPC sensitization. The treatment was: therapeutic diphenylcyclopropenone sensitization with weekly scalp DPC. TCRdb re-derived calls from the RACE reads in MiXCR, one entry per CDR3 protein. The sample has roughly 380,000 distinct CDR3 sequences, more than 4.5% seen once. This specimen was whole blood, taken in connection with sensitization to the hapten diphenylcyclopropenone (DPC). The receptors here all came from a woman aged 50 to 65 with alopecia areata. Some clones in this sample may be carry-over from other donors' samples.

This clonotype was observed at least ten times. The CDR3 sequence is CATPGQGADEYQPQHF. CDR3 bases: TGTGCCACCCCGGGCCAGGGGGCGGATGAATATCAGCCCCAGCATTTT. The chain recombines TRBV24-1 with TRBJ1-5; 8 positions agree with TRBD1. V lost 9 bases and J lost 5; bases outside the gene matches: 14. CDR1 is KGHDR and CDR2 is SFDVKD in the germline V gene. This CDR3 comprises 16 residues.

In its sample, this clonotype was seen many times. The chain joins TRBV9 to TRBJ2-3; 7 nucleotides align to TRBD1. This CDR3 contains 13 residues. The V and J ends lost 7 bases and 1 base, in that order; junction bases with no gene match: 3. CDR1 and CDR2 (germline): SGDLS, YYNGEE. CDR3 protein: CASAGTGTDTQYF. The CDR3 DNA sequence: TGTGCCAGCGCCGGGACAGGCACAGATACGCAGTATTTT.